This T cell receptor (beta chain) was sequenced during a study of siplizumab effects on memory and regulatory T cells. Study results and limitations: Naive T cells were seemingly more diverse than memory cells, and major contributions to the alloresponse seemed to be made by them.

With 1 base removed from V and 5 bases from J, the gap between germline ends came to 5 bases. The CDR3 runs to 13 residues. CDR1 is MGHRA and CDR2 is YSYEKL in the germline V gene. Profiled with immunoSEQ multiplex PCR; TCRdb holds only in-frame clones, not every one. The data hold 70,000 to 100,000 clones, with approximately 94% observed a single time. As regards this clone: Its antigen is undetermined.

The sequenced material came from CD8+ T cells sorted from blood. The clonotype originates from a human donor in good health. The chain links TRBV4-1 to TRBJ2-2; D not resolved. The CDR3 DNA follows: TGCGCCAGCAGCCAAGCGGCAACCGGGGAGCTGTTTTTT. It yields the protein CASSQAATGELFF.